This TCR beta chain was found in a study of response to subunit inactivated influenza vaccine. Study-wide findings and caveats: Each seasonal flu vaccination may recruit only limited new T cells, authors suggested.

The CDR3 extends over 12 amino acids. Germline CDR1 SGHAT, CDR2 FQNNGV. V lost 3 bases and J lost 5, with 6 bases in between. This clonotype was seen repeatedly, ten times or more. No antigen is known for it. TCRdb re-called the RT-PCR reads through MiXCR, storing one row per CDR3 protein. The data hold 600,000 to 700,000 distinct CDR3 sequences, with 14% observed a single time. The specimen comprised PBMCs from blood, sampled roughly 2 weeks before vaccination. The V gene is TRBV11-2, the J gene TRBJ2-3, with D perhaps TRBD2 (5 bases). The receptor was derived from a man aged 50 or older who received an inactivated influenza vaccine. The CDR3, as DNA: TGTGCCAGCAGCTTCGGGAAAGATACGCAGTATTTT. It yields the protein CASSFGKDTQYF.